A single sample gave rise to the 6 T cell receptor beta chains below, sequenced in a study of control samples from healthy donors and cancer patients. Here immunoSEQ multiplex PCR was the method, and the copy in TCRdb shows in-frame clones only, minus some. The repertoire holds some 130,000 clones, with roughly 92% as singletons. Material for sequencing was blood. These receptors all stem from a young man in good health.

The chain combines TRBV3-1 (or the pseudogene TRBV3-2) with TRBJ1-1; tentative D call: TRBD1 (6 bases). V was clipped by 4 bases and J by 0 bases, with 9 bases between them. The CDR3 extends over 14 amino acids. Germline V CDR1 and CDR2: LGHDT, YNNKEL (reference sequence). The CDR3 DNA reads TGTGCCAGCAGCCCTACAGGGCTGAACACTGAAGCTTTCTTT. Protein: CASSPTGLNTEAFF.

J is TRBJ2-1 and V is TRBV5-1; 10 nucleotides line up with TRBD2. Germline values: CDR1 SGHRS, CDR2 YFSETQ. The CDR3 is 16 amino acids. J was trimmed by 0 bases and V by 0 bases; bases with no gene match: 0. CDR3 nucleotide sequence: TGCGCCAGCAGCTTGGCTAGCGGGAGCTCCTACAATGAGCAGTTCTTC. Amino acids: CASSLASGSSYNEQFF.

The chain combines TRBV6-1 with TRBJ1-4; 9 bases match TRBD1. V lost 4 bases, J lost 0 bases, and 6 bases stayed unmatched. This CDR3 is 17 amino acids long. Germline CDR1 and CDR2: MNHNS and SASEGT. CDR3 amino acids: CASSGRTGDSTNEKLFF. DNA of the CDR3: TGTGCCAGCAGTGGCCGGACAGGGGACTCAACTAATGAAAAACTGTTTTTT.

The V gene is TRBV7-3, the J gene TRBJ2-3, with 11 bases matching TRBD2. J gave up 1 base and V 7 bases, and 1 base lay outside the gene matches. Germline lookup yields CDR1 SGHTA and CDR2 FQGTGA. There are 14 residues in the CDR3. The CDR3 nucleotides read TGTGCCAGCACACTAGCGGGGGGCACAGATACGCAGTATTTT. As protein: CASTLAGGTDTQYF.

The rearrangement joins TRBV29-1 to TRBJ2-1; the match to TRBD2 covers 7 bases. Germline values: CDR1 SQVTM, CDR2 ANQGSEA. The V and J ends lost 6 bases and 9 bases, in that order; junction bases with no gene match: 14. This CDR3 contains 14 residues. The CDR3 DNA sequence: TGCAGCGTCGAGCGGGGACCCAAATCCAGTGAGCAGTTCTTC. Residues: CSVERGPKSSEQFF.

The V and J genes are TRBV5-4 and TRBJ1-2, with D uncertain. The length of the CDR3 is 17 residues. The V end was cut by 4 bases, the J end by 4 bases, with 23 bases between. Germline-derived CDR1 and CDR2 are SGHNT and YYREEE (reference sequence). CDR3 protein: CASSPGAGEITLYGYTF. The DNA for the CDR3 is TGTGCCAGCAGCCCAGGAGCTGGAGAAATCACCCTCTATGGCTACACCTTC.